The present T cell receptor beta chain was sequenced within a study of cytomegalovirus exposure and HLA in healthy donors. The length of the CDR3 is 16 residues. V dropped 4 bases and J dropped 3; count of bases not matched to a gene: 10. Germline V gene sequence: CDR1 SGHRS, CDR2 YFSETQ. The PCR employed 60 Vbeta primers together with 13 Jbeta primers. Here immunoSEQ multiplex PCR was the method, and the copy in TCRdb shows in-frame clones only, minus some. The sample has more than 75,000 clones; 84% are singletons. Sample: PBMCs. This sequence joins TRBV5-1 and TRBJ1-1; 9 bases match TRBD1. This TCR was recovered from a young woman in good health and CMV-seropositive. The CDR3 reads CASSQNVGQGDTEAFF. The CDR3 DNA reads TGCGCCAGCAGCCAGAACGTGGGACAGGGAGACACTGAAGCTTTCTTT.